This T cell receptor beta chain derives from a study of cytomegalovirus exposure and HLA in healthy donors (dated by TCRdb to the late 2010s). With regard to the full study: In an earlier analysis of 450 to 750 of the donors, about 270 Gb of sequence data and approximately 100 million unique TCR beta sequences from roughly 190 million T cells were reported. All discovery cohort repertoires had been generated on a single sequencing platform. Across about 380 genotyped donors of the cohort, an average of roughly 200,000 unique TCR beta nucleotide sequences per donor were sequenced, and approximately 17% of those sequences were non-productive. Roughly 300 gigabases of sequencing data and 80 million or so unique TCR sequences were included in an early release covering about 620 HLA-typed donors. The study aimed to test whether cataloging public T cell receptors could reveal signatures of past pathogen exposure. HLA typing covered class I and class II loci at four-digit resolution. The study combined high-throughput TCR immunosequencing, statistical association of individual TCRs with disease status, and machine learning to predict cytomegalovirus infection status. The number of donors typed differed by locus, with 629-630 for A, B, C, DRB1 and DQB1, about 500 for DQA1, approximately 570 for DPA1, and some 450 for DPB1. In an earlier analysis of around 540 of the donors, high-throughput TCR beta sequencing was used to judge whether each TCR beta V gene segment behaved as functional or pseudogenic. The genetic ancestry cluster associated with self-reported Caucasian donors included 81% of the roughly 380 genotyped donors. Along with the approximately 620-subject first cohort, a separate validation cohort of over a hundred different subjects was used. The later analysis used no new phenotypic data to find candidate immune exposures, relying instead on TCR beta sequences and their occurrence across donors. A later analysis re-examined previously published TCR beta repertoires from several hundred donors and added high-resolution HLA genotyping to investigate patterns of TCR occurrence. Donor age, sex, ethnicity and CMV serostatus were compiled alongside the repertoire data. Four to six DR-DQ haplotypes were handled as single units for association and clustering because linkage in the cohort was strong. The study profiled the T cell repertoires of approximately 700 subjects by immunosequencing and related them to cytomegalovirus serostatus. A later genetic analysis took genome-wide SNP genotypes for about 60% of the roughly 670 donors and used that subset as a discovery cohort.

Paper-wide results and their limitations: In a later genetic analysis, a missense DCLRE1C variant was associated with V-gene and J-gene trimming of TCR beta chains, and the association was replicated in an independent cohort. A few of the identified cytomegalovirus-associated TCR beta chains were confirmed in vitro to be specific for cytomegalovirus antigens. A further reported finding was that TCR beta sequences accurately predicted the HLA-A and HLA-B alleles for most subjects in the first cohort. At a false discovery rate of 0.05, a later analysis linked around 15,000 TCR beta sequences to specific HLA alleles. For the cohort, immune exposure information was limited to CMV serostatus. In a later analysis, HLA-associated TCR beta chains showed more clonal expansion and lower generation probabilities than non-associated chains that were equally common. Most TCR sequences were observed very rarely across donors, whereas some public TCRs were present in many individuals. The earlier analysis of 450 to 700 of the donors excluded roughly 16 rarely observed V segments, including chromosome 9 orphons, because counts were too low. A later analysis found that TCR association rates varied across HLA loci, with DRB1 alleles showing the most associated TCRs and HLA-C alleles the fewest. According to a later analysis, most CMV-associated TCR beta chains appeared to be HLA-restricted, and the HLA associations seemed to be driven largely by CMV exposure. An earlier analysis of 587 of the donors showed that most TCR beta V segments appeared in productive rearrangements either about 90% or about 30% of the time, which broadly matched IMGT annotations. Presence/absence analyses assumed roughly uniform sequencing depth across donors, an assumption that may not hold. In the study, approximately 160 TCR beta chains were listed as associated with cytomegalovirus. Several of the top co-occurrence clusters appeared to be linked to parvovirus B19, influenza, CMV and Epstein-Barr virus, according to a later analysis. In both the original and validation cohorts, the classifier was reported to diagnose cytomegalovirus status with high specificity and sensitivity. A cluster of highly shared sequence variants was judged likely to represent a technical artifact of the sequencing pipeline. Linkage disequilibrium might explain the correlated functional status among segregating V segments, but an unknown experimental factor could not be ruled out. A later genetic analysis reported fewer N-insertions in productive TCRs among donors in an Asian-associated ancestry cluster than the roughly 720-donor mean. This cohort had only TCR beta chains sequenced, and the lack of alpha or paired-chain data limited which features could be detected. Because some donors lacked HLA typing at each locus, the association tests relied only on the typed subset. Some IMGT-functional V segments, including TRBV6-2 and TRBV6-3, could not be told apart with the 87-base-pair reads, so those segments were excluded. Strong co-occurrence of HLA alleles, especially DR and DQ, made assigning TCR associations to individual alleles difficult. According to the authors, the approach could potentially be generalized to other disease states and immunological phenotypes.

From the cysteine up to the phenylalanine, the CDR3 has a length of 13 residues. The retained sequence is limited to the CDR3, 39 bases, with the frame set at the first base. CDR1 is given as SGHNT and CDR2 as YYREEE, both from the germline V gene (reference sequence). Trimming costs V 0 bases and J 8 bases, and their ends lie 11 bases apart. Remarks on this clone: What this receptor recognizes is not known. Qualities for individual bases were not recorded, and no much larger clone is one base off.

Libraries came from the immunoSEQ multiplex PCR assay. For the multiplex PCR, a mixture combining 60 forward primers for TCR Vbeta segments and 13 reverse primers for TCR Jbeta segments was used. A multiplex PCR assay on genomic DNA amplified the CDR3 region of rearranged TCR beta genes. The amplified TCR beta libraries were sequenced on the Illumina HiSeq System as 87-base-pair reads. As for the original processing: In a later analysis, some 80 million unique TCR beta chains were counted across the 690 or so repertoires, and roughly 10 million of these chains were shared by at least two donors. Raw reads were error-corrected and collapsed into unique sequences with a nearest-neighbor algorithm that merged closely related sequences to remove PCR and sequencing errors. V, D and J gene segments were assigned by aligning CDR3 sequences to IMGT reference sequences. For a sequence to be retained, at least a six-nucleotide match to both a V gene segment and a J gene segment was required. A rearrangement was called productive if the CDR3 had no stop codons and remained in frame with V and J, and every other rearrangement was called non-productive. CDR3 was defined by IMGT convention, running from the second conserved V-encoded cysteine to the conserved J-encoded phenylalanine. The earlier analysis of some 540 of the donors excluded any sequence lacking an unambiguous match to a single V gene segment. An earlier analysis of approximately 590 of the donors called V segments functional above 56.7% productive rearrangements and segregating when the between-donor standard deviation exceeded 5%. A statistical classification framework was built for diagnosing cytomegalovirus status from the catalog of TCR beta chain sequences. In a later analysis, V and J genes were assigned by comparing TCR nucleotide sequences against IMGT/GENE-DB human TR gene sequences. A later analysis assigned CDR3 sequences and most-parsimonious VDJ recombination scenarios with the TCRdist pipeline. In a later analysis, every TCR beta chain was defined by the combination of its CDR3 amino acid sequence and its V-gene family, and reads without a unique V-gene family were dropped. As a way to deal with suspected cross-contamination and a sequencing artifact, a later analysis dropped nearly 600 nucleotide sequences that were highly shared and had low generation probability. In a later analysis, a clonal expansion index for each public chain was calculated from normalized within-repertoire ranks of inferred template counts. In a later analysis, generation probabilities were computed with a VDJ recombination model fitted to out-of-frame rearrangements, and the resulting probabilities were checked against IGoR. Hypergeometric tests were used in a later analysis to score TCR-TCR, TCR-HLA and TCR-CMV co-occurrence, with a repertoire-size bias correction applied to the TCR pairs. In a later analysis, false discovery rates were estimated by permuting HLA or CMV assignments 20 times. In a later analysis, co-occurring TCRs were grouped with DBSCAN, and TCRdist sequence similarity was added when clustering was performed within HLA-allele-positive subsets. Repertoires with fewer than 30,000 or more than 120,000 public chains were left out of co-occurrence clustering, as were about five repertoires with anomalous nucleotide sharing. TCRdb stores this immuneACCESS table with in-frame sequences only. Part of the clones is absent; in the studies checked, under half of the shortfall reflects unresolved V genes, and no reason is known for the rest. V and J calls and clone size are those listed in that table; D and trimming were worked out from the DNA. A total of under 200,000 clones appear in this sample, roughly four fifths of them only once. The ten top clones hold 2.5% to 3% of the sample.

The cohort was made up of approximately 700 healthy bone marrow donors. At the time of sampling, all cohort members were nominally healthy, though unrecorded immune exposures were likely present. The donor tested CMV seropositive and was one of the 289 seropositive cohort members. A peripheral blood sample was provided by each donor, and peripheral blood mononuclear cells were used for TCR beta sequencing. The Qiagen DNeasy Blood Extraction Kit was used to extract genomic DNA from the blood cell samples. The clonotype comes from a woman aged 50 to 60 in good health and CMV-seropositive. The sequencing input was PBMCs. Recombination connected TRBV5-4 to TRBJ1-2; the D gene identity is not certain. The DNA sequence is TGTGCCAGCAGCTTGGCCGTTACGCGGGGCTACACCTTC. This is translated as CASSLAVTRGYTF. Supplemented by the reference TRBV5-4 and TRBJ1-2 proteins around the CDR3, the complete variable domain is ETGVTQSPTHLIKTRGQQVTLRCSSQSGHNTVSWYQQALGQGPQFIFQYYREEENGRGNFPPRFSGLQFPNYSSELNVNALELDDSALYLCASSLAVTRGYTFGSGTRLTVV.